Listed below are T cell receptor beta chains from one sample, sequenced in a study of blood T cells in healthy people across ages. TCRdb re-called the 5' RACE reads with MiXCR, one entry per CDR3 protein. The sample includes 1 million or so distinct CDR3 sequences, 20% to 25% of them seen just once. This same sample was also taken into another study, of T cells of mothers and their children.

The sample comprised blood. The receptors shown here come from a girl aged 2-10 years in good health. Both conserved end residues are part of each CDR3. A D gene is named only where the DNA matches it firmly. Some rows mark clone size as missing; the rest say once, few, many or name a class of expanded clone.

CDR3 length: 15; clone size: -; D gene: TRBD1; J gene: TRBJ2-1; V gene: TRBV4-3; CDR3 protein: CASSPRDRGENEQFF; CDR3 DNA: TGCGCCAGCAGCCCCCGGGACAGGGGAGAGAATGAGCAGTTCTTC
CDR3 length: 16; clone size: -; D gene: -; J gene: TRBJ2-3; V gene: TRBV4-1; CDR3 protein: CASSQEGRDSKDTQYF; CDR3 DNA: TGCGCCAGCAGCCAAGAGGGTCGGGACTCAAAAGATACGCAGTATTTT
CDR3 length: 17; clone size: -; D gene: -; J gene: TRBJ2-1; V gene: TRBV4-1; CDR3 protein: CASSQVHGSTPYNEQFF; CDR3 DNA: TGCGCCAGCAGCCAAGTGCACGGGAGCACTCCTTACAATGAGCAGTTCTTC
CDR3 length: 16; clone size: -; D gene: TRBD1; J gene: TRBJ1-1; V gene: TRBV2; CDR3 protein: CASREITGTANTEAFF; CDR3 DNA: TGTGCCAGCAGGGAGATCACCGGGACAGCGAACACTGAAGCTTTCTTT
CDR3 length: 14; clone size: few; D gene: -; J gene: TRBJ2-5; V gene: TRBV29-1; CDR3 protein: CSVDGEMYQETQYF; CDR3 DNA: TGCAGCGTTGATGGGGAAATGTACCAAGAGACCCAGTACTTC
CDR3 length: 13; clone size: few; D gene: -; J gene: TRBJ1-1; V gene: TRBV28; CDR3 protein: CASSLGKGTEAFF; CDR3 DNA: TGTGCCAGCAGTTTAGGGAAAGGGACTGAAGCTTTCTTT
CDR3 length: 15; clone size: few; D gene: -; J gene: TRBJ2-7; V gene: TRBV29-1; CDR3 protein: CSVYTLGRISYEQYF; CDR3 DNA: TGCAGCGTCTACACCCTGGGACGGATATCCTACGAGCAGTACTTC
CDR3 length: 14; clone size: -; D gene: TRBD1; J gene: TRBJ1-2; V gene: TRBV10-3; CDR3 protein: CAISDTGASYGYTF; CDR3 DNA: TGTGCCATCAGTGATACAGGGGCCTCCTATGGCTACACCTTC
CDR3 length: 13; clone size: -; D gene: -; J gene: TRBJ1-3; V gene: TRBV10-3; CDR3 protein: CATLKVSGNTIYF; CDR3 DNA: TGTGCAACCTTAAAAGTCTCTGGAAACACCATATATTTT
CDR3 length: 14; clone size: few; D gene: -; J gene: TRBJ1-2; V gene: TRBV5-5; CDR3 protein: CASSGGGDTYGYTF; CDR3 DNA: TGTGCCAGCAGCGGGGGTGGGGATACCTATGGCTACACCTTC
CDR3 length: 12; clone size: -; D gene: -; J gene: TRBJ2-7; V gene: TRBV7-2; CDR3 protein: CASSFWLGEQYF; CDR3 DNA: TGTGCCAGCAGCTTTTGGTTGGGTGAGCAGTACTTC
CDR3 length: 13; clone size: -; D gene: -; J gene: TRBJ2-5; V gene: TRBV7-7; CDR3 protein: CASTSGIQETQYF; CDR3 DNA: TGTGCTAGCACCTCCGGGATCCAAGAGACCCAGTACTTC
CDR3 length: 15; clone size: -; D gene: -; J gene: TRBJ2-1; V gene: TRBV14; CDR3 protein: CASSQSSESYNEQFF; CDR3 DNA: TGTGCCAGCAGCCAATCCTCTGAATCCTACAATGAGCAGTTCTTC
CDR3 length: 15; clone size: -; D gene: TRBD2; J gene: TRBJ2-1; V gene: TRBV2; CDR3 protein: CASSGVAGEGNEQFF; CDR3 DNA: TGTGCCAGCAGTGGGGTAGCGGGAGAGGGCAATGAGCAGTTCTTC
CDR3 length: 12; clone size: few; D gene: -; J gene: TRBJ2-1; V gene: TRBV29-1; CDR3 protein: CSVKVLTNEQFF; CDR3 DNA: TGCAGCGTTAAGGTTTTAACGAATGAGCAGTTCTTC
CDR3 length: 16; clone size: once; D gene: TRBD1; J gene: TRBJ1-2; V gene: TRBV18; CDR3 protein: CASSPFGTGFNYGYTF; CDR3 DNA: TGTGCCAGCTCACCATTCGGGACAGGGTTTAACTATGGCTACACCTTC
CDR3 length: 17; clone size: -; D gene: -; J gene: TRBJ2-7; V gene: TRBV7-9; CDR3 protein: CASSSDSGSTYLYEQYF; CDR3 DNA: TGTGCCAGCAGCTCCGACTCAGGGTCAACGTATCTCTACGAGCAGTACTTC
CDR3 length: 13; clone size: few; D gene: -; J gene: TRBJ2-3; V gene: TRBV6-5; CDR3 protein: CASSETPGYTQYF; CDR3 DNA: TGTGCCAGCAGTGAGACCCCCGGGTATACGCAGTATTTT
CDR3 length: 16; clone size: -; D gene: -; J gene: TRBJ2-3; V gene: TRBV11-2; CDR3 protein: CASSLGAGAGTDTQYF; CDR3 DNA: TGTGCCAGCAGCTTAGGGGCGGGGGCAGGCACAGATACGCAGTATTTT
CDR3 length: 16; clone size: -; D gene: TRBD2; J gene: TRBJ2-1; V gene: TRBV14; CDR3 protein: CASSQLAGGPYNEQFF; CDR3 DNA: TGTGCCAGCAGCCAGCTAGCGGGAGGGCCTTACAATGAGCAGTTCTTC
CDR3 length: 13; clone size: -; D gene: -; J gene: TRBJ2-1; V gene: TRBV7-8; CDR3 protein: CASSFYSADEQFF; CDR3 DNA: TGTGCCAGCAGCTTTTACAGTGCGGATGAGCAGTTCTTC
CDR3 length: 15; clone size: few; D gene: -; J gene: TRBJ2-7; V gene: TRBV20-1; CDR3 protein: CSARGLRWGAHEQYF; CDR3 DNA: TGCAGTGCTAGAGGTCTTCGTTGGGGGGCGCACGAGCAGTACTTC
CDR3 length: 13; clone size: -; D gene: -; J gene: TRBJ2-7; V gene: TRBV2; CDR3 protein: CASSGPLRGEQYF; CDR3 DNA: TGTGCCAGCAGTGGCCCCCTCCGGGGCGAGCAGTACTTC
CDR3 length: 15; clone size: few; D gene: TRBD2; J gene: TRBJ2-7; V gene: TRBV13; CDR3 protein: CASSPPGGSPYEQYF; CDR3 DNA: TGTGCCAGCAGCCCTCCCGGGGGGAGCCCCTACGAGCAGTACTTC
CDR3 length: 15; clone size: -; D gene: -; J gene: TRBJ2-5; V gene: TRBV7-9; CDR3 protein: CASSQGGPSQETQYF; CDR3 DNA: TGTGCCAGCAGCCAAGGGGGACCCTCCCAAGAGACCCAGTACTTC
CDR3 length: 16; clone size: -; D gene: -; J gene: TRBJ1-5; V gene: TRBV6-2/TRBV6-3; CDR3 protein: CASSYRTAGGNQPQHF; CDR3 DNA: TGTGCCAGCAGTTACCGGACAGCCGGAGGCAATCAGCCCCAGCATTTT
CDR3 length: 13; clone size: few; D gene: -; J gene: TRBJ2-7; V gene: TRBV15; CDR3 protein: CATSSPALREQYF; CDR3 DNA: TGTGCCACCAGCAGTCCCGCCCTCCGCGAGCAGTACTTC
CDR3 length: 16; clone size: -; D gene: TRBD2; J gene: TRBJ2-1; V gene: TRBV2; CDR3 protein: CASRATSGGARNEQFF; CDR3 DNA: TGTGCCAGCAGGGCGACTAGCGGGGGGGCCCGGAATGAGCAGTTCTTC
CDR3 length: 14; clone size: few; D gene: TRBD2; J gene: TRBJ2-7; V gene: TRBV10-3; CDR3 protein: CAISEAGGGYEQYF; CDR3 DNA: TGTGCCATCAGTGAGGCGGGAGGTGGGTACGAGCAGTACTTC
CDR3 length: 12; clone size: -; D gene: -; J gene: TRBJ2-7; V gene: TRBV7-9; CDR3 protein: CASSSAPNEQYF; CDR3 DNA: TGTGCCAGCAGCTCTGCGCCGAACGAGCAGTACTTC
CDR3 length: 18; clone size: few; D gene: TRBD2; J gene: TRBJ2-1; V gene: TRBV20-1; CDR3 protein: CSALLGLAGGISYNEQFF; CDR3 DNA: TGCAGTGCTTTACTAGGACTAGCGGGAGGGATTAGCTACAATGAGCAGTTCTTC
CDR3 length: 14; clone size: few; D gene: -; J gene: TRBJ2-5; V gene: TRBV7-3; CDR3 protein: CASSPGPGWETQYF; CDR3 DNA: TGTGCCAGCAGCCCCGGTCCAGGGTGGGAGACCCAGTACTTC
CDR3 length: 16; clone size: -; D gene: TRBD2; J gene: TRBJ2-1; V gene: TRBV11-2; CDR3 protein: CASSAPETSVHNEQFF; CDR3 DNA: TGTGCCAGCAGCGCCCCAGAGACTAGCGTACACAATGAGCAGTTCTTC
CDR3 length: 13; clone size: -; D gene: -; J gene: TRBJ1-1; V gene: TRBV6-6; CDR3 protein: CASRFGEGTEAFF; CDR3 DNA: TGTGCCAGCCGTTTCGGGGAAGGCACTGAAGCTTTCTTT
CDR3 length: 14; clone size: few; D gene: -; J gene: TRBJ1-1; V gene: TRBV12-3/TRBV12-4; CDR3 protein: CASSRSIPGTEAFF; CDR3 DNA: TGTGCCAGCAGCCGGTCCATACCAGGCACTGAAGCTTTCTTT
CDR3 length: 14; clone size: -; D gene: -; J gene: TRBJ1-2; V gene: TRBV7-2; CDR3 protein: CASSQQPANYGYTF; CDR3 DNA: TGTGCCAGCAGTCAACAGCCTGCTAACTATGGCTACACCTTC
CDR3 length: 19; clone size: -; D gene: TRBD2; J gene: TRBJ2-1; V gene: TRBV20-1; CDR3 protein: CSAGAYGLAGEYSYNEQFF; CDR3 DNA: TGCAGTGCTGGGGCGTACGGACTAGCGGGAGAGTACTCCTACAATGAGCAGTTCTTC
CDR3 length: 19; clone size: -; D gene: TRBD2; J gene: TRBJ2-1; V gene: TRBV9; CDR3 protein: CASSPGGLAGGPKYNEQFF; CDR3 DNA: TGTGCCAGCAGCCCCGGGGGTCTAGCGGGGGGGCCAAAATATAATGAGCAGTTCTTC
CDR3 length: 15; clone size: -; D gene: -; J gene: TRBJ2-7; V gene: TRBV18; CDR3 protein: CASSPAANDVGEQYF; CDR3 DNA: TGTGCCAGCTCACCCGCGGCCAACGACGTCGGGGAGCAGTACTTC
CDR3 length: 13; clone size: -; D gene: -; J gene: TRBJ2-2; V gene: TRBV4-3; CDR3 protein: CASSPPLPGELFF; CDR3 DNA: TGCGCCAGCAGCCCCCCGTTACCCGGGGAGCTGTTTTTT
CDR3 length: 13; clone size: -; D gene: -; J gene: TRBJ2-3; V gene: TRBV7-2; CDR3 protein: CASSLPITDTQYF; CDR3 DNA: TGTGCCAGCAGCTTACCTATAACAGATACGCAGTATTTT
CDR3 length: 14; clone size: -; D gene: -; J gene: TRBJ1-4; V gene: TRBV27; CDR3 protein: CASSLNPGLRKLFF; CDR3 DNA: TGTGCCAGCAGTCTAAACCCTGGGCTGAGGAAACTGTTTTTT
CDR3 length: 16; clone size: -; D gene: -; J gene: TRBJ2-5; V gene: TRBV4-1; CDR3 protein: CASSQDWVEPRETQYF; CDR3 DNA: TGCGCCAGCAGCCAAGATTGGGTGGAACCGAGGGAGACCCAGTACTTC
CDR3 length: 16; clone size: -; D gene: TRBD1; J gene: TRBJ2-1; V gene: TRBV28; CDR3 protein: CASSPPDRVIIDEQFF; CDR3 DNA: TGTGCCAGCAGTCCCCCTGACAGGGTGATCATCGATGAGCAGTTCTTC
CDR3 length: 16; clone size: -; D gene: TRBD2; J gene: TRBJ2-5; V gene: TRBV28; CDR3 protein: CASSLLAGSFQETQYF; CDR3 DNA: TGTGCCAGCAGTTTACTAGCGGGAAGCTTCCAAGAGACCCAGTACTTC
CDR3 length: 15; clone size: -; D gene: -; J gene: TRBJ2-2; V gene: TRBV11-3; CDR3 protein: CASSSRVTNTGELFF; CDR3 DNA: TGTGCCAGCAGCTCTAGAGTTACGAACACCGGGGAGCTGTTTTTT
CDR3 length: 15; clone size: many; D gene: TRBD2; J gene: TRBJ2-3; V gene: TRBV6-4; CDR3 protein: CASSPLAGVTDTQYF; CDR3 DNA: TGTGCCAGCAGCCCTCTAGCGGGGGTCACAGATACGCAGTATTTT